The T cell receptor (beta chain) described here comes from a study of patients and donors after allogeneic stem cell transplantation (TCRdb year 2020). Trimming removed 5 bases from V and 1 base from J, leaving 11 bases between the germline ends. The CDR3, from cysteine to phenylalanine, totals 15 residues. Here the CDR3 DNA is all that survives: 45 bases in frame from base 1. The protocol used for the library was RT-PCR. Sequencing was performed on a NextSeq 550. Using fastp trimming at Q25 and MiXCR clonotype assembly, TCRdb reanalyzed the public sequencing data and kept in-frame beta chains. Merged by CDR3 protein, the rows form single entries marked with the most common genes and DNA. For this sample there are about 960,000 distinct CDR3 sequences; under 20% appear just once. The ten biggest clones cover roughly 6.4% of the sample. This clonotype was seen at least ten times. Its specific antigen is unknown. Per-base qualities were not stored, and no clone one base away is much larger.

This sequence was found in a human donor who was either an allogeneic HSCT recipient or a stem cell or donor lymphocyte infusion donor (not recorded which). It is not recorded whose cells these are; they may come from a transplant donor. The chain employs TRBV12-3 or TRBV12-4 and TRBJ2-2; 6 matching bases give a weak D call of TRBD2. Sequenced material: blood, either unsorted or a sorted T cell fraction (not recorded which). The bases are TGTGCCAGCAGTAAACCGGGACTGAACACCGGGGAGCTGTTTTTT. It translates as CASSKPGLNTGELFF.